This entry features one TCR beta chain sequence. With a J-beta primer mix and a sample-barcoded 5' primer, a second PCR ran about 7 to 12 cycles. Every molecule of cDNA carried a tag from a template-switch adaptor with 12 random nucleotides. TCRdb used MiXCR to reprocess the 5' RACE reads, holding one entry per CDR3 protein. The sample consists of some 930,000 distinct CDR3 sequences, 25% to 35% of them appearing once. This entry is derived from a study of blood T cells in healthy people across ages. Trimming took off 3 bases at V and 2 bases at J, with 12 bases between the two ends. Germline V CDR1 and CDR2: SGHNT, YYREEE (reference sequence). This CDR3 has 15 residues. Another study also made use of these data, one on T cells of mothers and their children. This second report adds: Random nucleotides (2-4) and sample barcodes were added by the M1S primer used in the second PCR. The yield was over 9 million TCR beta CDR3 reads from each mother and approximately 2.8 million from each child.

The chain is built from TRBV5-4 and TRBJ2-1, with D tentatively TRBD1 or TRBD2 (5 bases each). What was sequenced was blood. The receptor was derived from a woman aged 40 to 50 in good health. This CDR3 is CASSSSTGPYNEQFF. In DNA, the CDR3 is TGTGCCAGCAGCTCCAGCACGGGGCCCTACAATGAGCAGTTCTTC.